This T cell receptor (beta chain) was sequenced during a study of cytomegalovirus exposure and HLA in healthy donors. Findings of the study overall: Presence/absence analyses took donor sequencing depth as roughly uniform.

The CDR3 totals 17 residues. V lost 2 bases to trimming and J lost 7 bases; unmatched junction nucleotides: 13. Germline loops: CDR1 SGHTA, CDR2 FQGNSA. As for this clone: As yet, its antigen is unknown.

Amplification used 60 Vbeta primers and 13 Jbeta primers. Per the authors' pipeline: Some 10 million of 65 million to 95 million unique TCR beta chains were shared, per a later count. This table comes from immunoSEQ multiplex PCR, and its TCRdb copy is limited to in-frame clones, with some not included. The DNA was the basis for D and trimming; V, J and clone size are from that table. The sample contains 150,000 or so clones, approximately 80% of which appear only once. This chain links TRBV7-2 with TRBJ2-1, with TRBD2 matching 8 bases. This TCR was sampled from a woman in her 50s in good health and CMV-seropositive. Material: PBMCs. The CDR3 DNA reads TGTGCCAGCAGCTTAAGGCGGGGCGGGGGGAAGGGTAATGAGCAGTTCTTC. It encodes CASSLRRGGGKGNEQFF. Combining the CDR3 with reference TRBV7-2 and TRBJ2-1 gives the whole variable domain GAGVSQSPSNKVTEKGKDVELRCDPISGHTALYWYRQSLGQGLEFLIYFQGNSAPDKSGLPSDRFSAERTGGSVSTLTIQRTQQEDSAVYLCASSLRRGGGKGNEQFFGPGTRLTVL.